The clone carrying this TCR beta chain came up a few times. Its antigen is as yet unknown. By 5'RACE template switching, TCR cDNA was produced, with a universal primer site and UMIs added in the process. TCRdb reprocessed the 5' RACE reads with MiXCR, giving one entry per CDR3 protein. Among 610,000 or so distinct CDR3 sequences, around 12% were seen once, and the ten largest hold 14% to 15%. This entry comes from a study of T cells after yellow fever vaccination. Study details: Any fraction with a low cell number was prepared using SMART-Seq v4 Ultra Low Input. Study results and limitations: Reappearance after the booster was observed for most primary-vaccination clones (about 97% CD4, more than 70% CD8). Contaminants from the bulk population, in the form of abundant clonotypes, could be found in FACS-sorted repertoires.

V was cut by 6 bases and J by 5 bases, with 17 bases left in between. The CDR3 extends over 14 amino acids. The genes are TRBV12-3 or TRBV12-4 and TRBJ2-7; D not certain. The input for sequencing was PBMCs, taken on the day of the yellow fever booster vaccination. The origin of this receptor is a man aged 30-40 years who received the YFV17D yellow fever vaccine. The CDR3 spells CASSTQAGLNEQYF. The DNA of the CDR3 is TGTGCCAGCAGCACTCAGGCAGGCCTCAACGAGCAGTACTTC.